One and the same sample provided the 27 T cell receptor beta chains below, sequenced in a study of blood T cell repertoires in COVID-19. TCRdb's table, derived via immunoSEQ multiplex PCR, lists solely in-frame clones and lacks some. This table has roughly 260,000 clones, roughly nine tenths appearing once. The specimen sequenced was PBMCs or T cells enriched from blood (not recorded which). The receptors were gathered from a human donor in a cohort exposed to, infected with or recovered from COVID-19 (not recorded which). The donor label of this sample is uncertain.

This chain links TRBV10-2 with TRBJ2-5; 7 bases fit TRBD1. Germline CDR1 and CDR2: WSHSY and SAAADI. The CDR3 contains 15 residues. Losses at the gene ends were 0 bases for V and 5 bases for J; bases not matched to a gene: 6. For the CDR3, the DNA is TGCGCCAGCAGTGAGTCAGGGGGCATTGGCGAGACCCAGTACTTC. Translating gives CASSESGGIGETQYF.

The V and J genes are TRBV5-1 and TRBJ1-1; a possible D gene is TRBD1 (6 bases). V lost 3 bases and J lost 7, with 16 bases in between. CDR3 length equals 14 residues. The germline gives CDR1 SGHRS, CDR2 YFSETQ. The CDR3, as DNA: TGCGCCAGCAGCTCGGTAGGGACAAGCGGTGAAGCTTTCTTT. Amino acid sequence: CASSSVGTSGEAFF. Supplemented by reference TRBV5-1 and TRBJ1-1, the full variable domain reads KAGVTQTPRYLIKTRGQQVTLSCSPISGHRSVSWYQQTPGQGLQFLFEYFSETQRNKGNFPGRFSGRQFSNSRSEMNVSTLELGDSALYLCASSSVGTSGEAFFGQGTRLTVV.

The gene calls are TRBV29-1 and TRBJ1-5; D is undetermined. The V end lost 4 bases, the J end lost 4 bases, and 11 bases lay between the germline ends. The CDR3 consists of 13 residues. Germline CDR1 SQVTM, CDR2 ANQGSEA. CDR3 residues: CSVVGVENQPQHF. CDR3 nucleotide sequence: TGCAGCGTTGTCGGGGTAGAGAATCAGCCCCAGCATTTT. Full variable domain (rest looked up from reference TRBV29-1 and TRBJ1-5): SAVISQKPSRDICQRGTSLTIQCQVDSQVTMMFWYRQQPGQSLTLIATANQGSEATYESGFVIDKFPISRPNLTFSTLTVSNMSPEDSSIYLCSVVGVENQPQHFGDGTRLSIL.

The chain uses TRBV5-1 and TRBJ1-6; TRBD1 agrees at 9 bases. Germline CDR1 is SGHRS and CDR2 is YFSETQ. The junction had 5 bases not matched to a gene; V was cut back by 4 bases and J by 6 bases. The CDR3 spans 15 residues. CDR3 DNA sequence: TGCGCCAGCAGCGTACAGGGGGCCAGTAATTCACCCCTCCACTTT. Encoded protein: CASSVQGASNSPLHF.

The V gene is TRBV9, the J gene TRBJ2-2, with TRBD1 as a possible D gene (5 bases). The CDR3 length is 15 residues. CDR1 SGDLS and CDR2 YYNGEE come from the germline V gene. The ends were cut back, 4 bases at V and 1 base at J, with 11 bases in the middle. CDR3 residues: CASSPRGLNTGELFF. For the CDR3, the DNA is TGTGCCAGCAGCCCTAGGGGTCTGAACACCGGGGAGCTGTTTTTT.

This chain uses TRBV30 with TRBJ1-2, with 11 bases matching TRBD1. Germline CDR1 and CDR2: GTSNPN and SVGIG (reference sequence). CDR3 length equals 14 residues. The ends lost 1 base at V and 8 bases at J; junction bases unmatched: 6. The DNA for the CDR3 is TGTGCCTGGAGTGCGGACAGGGGGCGCGAGGGCTACACCTTC. It yields the protein CAWSADRGREGYTF.

The chain joins TRBV4-1 to TRBJ2-3; TRBD2 aligns across 10 bases. V was pared by 3 bases and J by 4 bases, with 4 bases of the junction left unmatched. The CDR3 runs 15 residues. The germline V gene encodes CDR1 MGHRA and CDR2 YSYEKL. CDR3 in DNA: TGCGCCAGCAGCCACACCGGACTAGCGGCAGATACGCAGTATTTT. The encoded protein is CASSHTGLAADTQYF.

This clone was seen only a few times. The rearrangement uses TRBV23-1 and TRBJ1-2, with 8 bases identical to TRBD1. TRBV23-1 is given ORF status, its function remaining uncertain. The CDR3 has 15 amino acids. V shed 7 bases and J 7 bases; nucleotides not matched to a gene: 14. The CDR3 sequence is CASTHEDQGAVGYTF. The CDR3 nucleotides read TGCGCCAGCACCCATGAGGACCAGGGGGCCGTTGGCTACACCTTC.

V gene TRBV28 combines with J gene TRBJ2-5; 7 bases are shared with TRBD2. Trimming cost V 5 bases and J 1 base; bases outside gene matches: 4. Looked up from germline, CDR1 is MDHEN and CDR2 is SYDVKM. The CDR3 covers 14 residues. The DNA for the CDR3 is TGTGCCAGCAGTCCCGGGGGGAGCCAAGAGACCCAGTACTTC. Amino acids: CASSPGGSQETQYF.

The rearrangement joins TRBV4-2 to TRBJ1-6, with 7 bases aligning to TRBD1. Trimming removed 0 bases from V and 2 bases from J; junction bases left unmatched: 7. Germline V lookup: CDR1 LGHNA, CDR2 YNFKEQ. This CDR3 region has 18 residues. The CDR3 DNA reads TGTGCCAGCAGCCAAGATGTCCGAGGACAGGCCTATAATTCACCCCTCCACTTT. Protein sequence: CASSQDVRGQAYNSPLHF.

The gene calls are TRBV3-1 (or the pseudogene TRBV3-2) and TRBJ2-2; a weak D match, TRBD1 (5 bases). This CDR3 contains 12 residues. Germline lookup yields CDR1 LGHDT and CDR2 YNNKEL (reference sequence). Trimming pared 4 bases from V and 8 bases from J, leaving 8 bases between. The CDR3 DNA follows: TGTGCCAGCAGCCGTTCAGGGGGGGAGCTGTTTTTT. Its translation is CASSRSGGELFF.

The chain is built from TRBV2 and TRBJ1-1, with 10 bases aligning to TRBD1. This CDR3 region has 15 residues. Looked up from germline, CDR1 is SNHLY and CDR2 is FYNNEI. Trimming at V came to 7 bases and at J to 10 bases, leaving 15 bases not matched to a gene. CDR3 sequence: CASIPQRDRGPRAFF. The DNA for the CDR3 is TGTGCCAGCATCCCCCAGCGGGACAGGGGACCGCGAGCTTTCTTT.

The chain couples TRBV5-4 to TRBJ2-5; possibly TRBD1 for D (6 bases). CDR1 and CDR2 from the germline V gene are SGHNT and YYREEE (reference sequence). The CDR3 is 14 amino acids. Trimming removed 4 bases at V and 5 bases at J, with 15 bases between. For the CDR3, the DNA is TGTGCCAGCAGCGGGGGCCGTCCGTGGGAGACCCAGTACTTC. It codes for CASSGGRPWETQYF.

This chain links TRBV29-1 with TRBJ2-7; 11 nucleotides agree with TRBD2. V shed 7 bases, J shed 3 bases, and the junction held 2 bases outside the gene matches. In germline, CDR1 is SQVTM, CDR2 ANQGSEA. The CDR3 has 12 amino acids. Written as DNA, the CDR3 is TGCAGCGCAGGGACTAGCGGCTACGAGCAGTACTTC. Encoded protein: CSAGTSGYEQYF.

V usage is TRBV6-2 or TRBV6-3 and J usage is TRBJ2-7, with D unclear. Germline CDR1 reads MNHEY; CDR2 reads SVGEGT. The ends were cut back, 2 bases at V and 2 bases at J, with 10 bases in the middle. The CDR3 spans 14 residues. The chain's CDR3 is CASSYPARAYEQYF. CDR3 DNA: TGTGCCAGCAGTTACCCCGCGAGAGCCTACGAGCAGTACTTC.

The rearrangement joins TRBV19 to TRBJ2-7; 12 bases match TRBD2. Trimming took 10 bases from V and 7 from J; bases not matched to a gene: 11. Germline V gene lookup returns CDR1 LNHDA and CDR2 SQIVND (reference sequence). This CDR3 is built from 14 residues. The CDR3 DNA is TGTGCCACCGCCCCTAGCGGGGGGGCGAAAGAGCAGTACTTC. Its translation is CATAPSGGAKEQYF.

This chain connects TRBV27 to TRBJ2-7; TRBD1 is a possible D gene (6 bases). Deletions cut 0 bases from V and 2 bases from J, with 11 bases between. The CDR3 length is 15 residues. CDR1 MNHEY and CDR2 SMNVEV come from the germline V gene (reference sequence). The CDR3 protein is CASSLSGGAPYEQYF. For the CDR3, the DNA is TGTGCCAGCAGTTTATCAGGGGGTGCGCCCTACGAGCAGTACTTC.

The rearrangement joins TRBV27 to TRBJ1-2, with D perhaps TRBD1 (6 bases). This CDR3 has 14 amino acids. Germline CDR1 MNHEY, CDR2 SMNVEV (reference sequence). The V gene lost 5 bases and the J gene lost 4 bases, with 14 bases spanning the gap. The CDR3 DNA reads TGTGCCAGCAGTCCAAGGGGGTCGCTCTATGGCTACACCTTC. Amino acid sequence: CASSPRGSLYGYTF.

The chain is built from TRBV5-1 and TRBJ2-3, with 14 bases matching TRBD2. CDR3 length: 17 residues. CDR1 and CDR2 from the germline V gene are SGHRS and YFSETQ. J gave up 0 bases and V 4 bases, and 4 bases lay outside the gene matches. The DNA of the CDR3 is TGCGCCAGCAGCCCAGGACTAGCGGGGGGAAGCACAGATACGCAGTATTTT. It codes for CASSPGLAGGSTDTQYF.

The chain carries TRBV5-1 and TRBJ2-5; TRBD2 matches at 16 bases. The CDR3 spans 17 residues. CDR1 is SGHRS, CDR2 YFSETQ, per germline. J lost 2 bases, V lost 4 bases, and 5 bases had no gene match. The CDR3, as DNA: TGCGCCAGCAGCCCGGGACTAGCGGGGGGGCTGCAAGAGACCCAGTACTTC. This translates into CASSPGLAGGLQETQYF.

This sequence joins TRBV11-2 and TRBJ2-3; possible D gene TRBD1, 6 bases. V was cut by 4 bases and J by 6 bases, with 17 bases left in between. This CDR3 contains 15 residues. The V gene's germline CDR1 is SGHAT and CDR2 FQNNGV. In DNA, the CDR3 is TGTGCCAGCAGCTCCGGACAGTCCGAGAGGGATACGCAGTATTTT. It is translated as CASSSGQSERDTQYF.

This clone was counted only a few times. The chain couples TRBV3-1 (or the pseudogene TRBV3-2) to TRBJ2-3; possible D gene TRBD2, 5 bases. The CDR3 length is 12 residues. Germline CDR1 is LGHDT and CDR2 is YNNKEL (reference sequence). The ends were cut back, 4 bases at V and 7 bases at J, with 9 bases in the middle. The CDR3 region is CASSLGSNTQYF. The DNA of the CDR3 is TGTGCCAGCAGCCTGGGGAGTAATACGCAGTATTTT.

The gene calls are TRBV24-1 and TRBJ2-7; TRBD1 agrees at 7 bases. The CDR3 sequence is 16 residues long. In germline, CDR1 is KGHDR, CDR2 SFDVKD. V lost 4 bases to trimming and J lost 3 bases; unmatched junction nucleotides: 11. CDR3 region: CATSDRDSLLYYEQYF. CDR3 coding DNA: TGTGCCACCAGTGACCGGGACAGTCTCCTCTACTACGAGCAGTACTTC.

The table lists this clone with a count of one. The rearrangement links TRBV5-6 to TRBJ1-2; the D is unclear. V was clipped by 5 bases and J by 1 base, with 15 bases between them. Germline V gene lookup returns CDR1 SGHDT and CDR2 YYEEEE. This CDR3 spans 15 amino acids. The DNA for the CDR3 is TGTGCCAGCAGGCCCGAGGGTAAACTTAACTATGGCTACACCTTC. Protein product: CASRPEGKLNYGYTF.

The chain employs TRBV3-1 (or the pseudogene TRBV3-2) and TRBJ2-5, with 10 bases fitting TRBD1. The germline CDR1 and CDR2 sequences are LGHDT and YNNKEL (reference sequence). V shed 1 base, J shed 3 bases, and the junction held 2 bases outside the gene matches. The CDR3 is 15 residues long. CDR3 loop: CASSQAGTGEETQYF. CDR3 nucleotide sequence: TGTGCCAGCAGCCAAGCCGGGACAGGGGAAGAGACCCAGTACTTC.

V is TRBV4-1 and J is TRBJ2-5, with 8 nucleotides matching TRBD1. Unmatched junction bases numbered 13, after V lost 3 bases and J lost 7 bases. Germline V gene lookup returns CDR1 MGHRA and CDR2 YSYEKL. The CDR3 is 16 residues long. The CDR3 nucleotides are TGCGCCAGCAGCCATCTCTGGGACAGGTCTTATGGGACCCAGTACTTC. This codes for CASSHLWDRSYGTQYF.

The rearrangement joins TRBV12-3 or TRBV12-4 to TRBJ1-6; D gene uncertain. V was clipped by 6 bases and J by 14 bases, with 17 bases between them. This CDR3 has 13 residues. CDR3: CASRPGGVWTLHF. CDR3 nucleotide sequence: TGTGCCAGCAGGCCCGGAGGCGTATGGACCCTCCACTTT.